One TCR beta chain is described in this entry. Antigen unknown. Trimming took off 0 bases at V and 7 bases at J, with 16 bases between the two ends. CDR1 and CDR2 (germline): KGHSH, LQKENI. The CDR3 length is 16 residues. The data stem from a study of blood T cells in healthy people across ages. Study-level points and caveats: Comparison with aged donors showed that long-lived donors had more naive CD4+ cells and higher diversity. One million T cells yielded diversity estimates that were considered underestimates.

Combining a sample-barcoded 5' primer with a J-beta primer mix, a second PCR ran for roughly 7 to 12 cycles. TCRdb re-derived calls from the 5' RACE reads in MiXCR, one entry per CDR3 protein. The sample contains 1.8 million or so distinct CDR3 sequences, more than 35% of which appear only once. The receptor's source is a human donor in good health. The genes are TRBV18 and TRBJ1-5, with D possibly TRBD1 on 5 matching bases. Sequencing input: blood. In DNA, the CDR3 is TGTGCCAGCTCACCACCGGACGAGTGGGGCCACCAGCCCCAGCATTTT. Its protein product is CASSPPDEWGHQPQHF.